These 26 T cell receptor beta chains share one sample of origin, sequenced in a study of T cell responses to AZD1222 COVID-19 vaccine (dated by TCRdb to about 2021). The time point tag for this specimen amounts to: baseline before first vaccination. Libraries were prepared through the immunoSEQ multiplex PCR assay. The table was pulled from immuneACCESS by TCRdb, which kept in-frame rearrangements only. Such tables lose some clones; where checked, under half of the loss comes from unresolved V genes, and the rest has no known cause. Present in this sample are about 120,000 clones, approximately 87% of which were seen just once. Approximately 3.5% of the sample rests with the top ten. Sequencing used peripheral blood, obtained on day 0 of AZD1222 vaccination. These receptors originate from an adult in good health.

This clone was recorded once. CDR3: CASSLDRRSPLHF. Written as DNA, the CDR3 is TGTGCCAGCAGCTTAGATCGTCGGTCACCCCTCCACTTT. This chain uses TRBV11-3 with TRBJ1-6; D remains ambiguous. There are 13 residues in the CDR3. CDR1 SGHNT and CDR2 YENEEA come from the germline V gene. The V end was cut by 0 bases, the J end by 10 bases, with 7 bases between.

The chain employs TRBV19 and TRBJ2-7, with 9 bases identical to TRBD1. Looked up from germline, CDR1 is LNHDA and CDR2 is SQIVND (reference sequence). J was trimmed by 5 bases and V by 5 bases; bases with no gene match: 10. The CDR3 is 15 amino acids. The CDR3 nucleotides are TGTGCCAGTAGTCCCCTTACAGGGGGCAGCCACGAGCAGTACTTC. This sequence encodes CASSPLTGGSHEQYF.

This clone was detected only once. This chain links TRBV6-1 with TRBJ1-2; no firm D call. The V end lost 3 bases, the J end lost 0 bases, and 11 bases lay between the germline ends. Per the germline V gene, CDR1 is MNHNS and CDR2 is SASEGT. The length of the CDR3 is 15 residues. The CDR3 DNA follows: TGTGCCAGCAGTGACCCGACGGGAGCTAACTATGGCTACACCTTC. Amino acids: CASSDPTGANYGYTF.

CDR3 amino acids: CASRSRRGNQPQHF. CDR3 bases: TGTGCCAGCAGATCGAGAAGGGGCAATCAGCCCCAGCATTTT. The V gene is TRBV5-8, the J gene TRBJ1-5, with unresolved D. In germline, CDR1 is SGHTS, CDR2 YDEGEE. The CDR3 covers 14 residues. Deletions cut 5 bases from V and 2 bases from J, with 11 bases between.

A single count supports this clone. V is TRBV6-2 or TRBV6-3 and J is TRBJ2-7; D is undetermined. The V and J ends lost 5 bases and 2 bases respectively, with 4 bases between them. CDR3 length: 11 residues. Germline V lookup: CDR1 MNHEY, CDR2 SVGEGT. DNA for the CDR3: TGTGCCAGCAGTAACACCTACGAGCAGTACTTC. Its translation is CASSNTYEQYF.

The CDR3 DNA sequence: TGTGCCAGTAGTTTCCAGGGCCACTACGAGCAGTACTTC. This gives the protein CASSFQGHYEQYF. The rearrangement links TRBV19 to TRBJ2-7, with D maybe TRBD1 (5 bases). Looked up from germline, CDR1 is LNHDA and CDR2 is SQIVND (reference sequence). The CDR3 has 13 residues. Trimming took off 5 bases at V and 3 bases at J, with 11 bases between the two ends. Based on the CDR3 plus reference TRBV19 and TRBJ2-7, the full variable domain is DGGITQSPKYLFRKEGQNVTLSCEQNLNHDAMYWYRQDPGQGLRLIYYSQIVNDFQKGDIAEGYSVSREKKESFPLTVTSAQKNPTAFYLCASSFQGHYEQYFGPGTRLTVT.

The chain is built from TRBV2 and TRBJ1-1; D possibly corresponds to TRBD1 (6 bases). Trimming stripped 5 bases from V and 3 bases from J, with 13 bases between. The CDR3 spans 14 residues. Per germline, CDR1 SNHLY and CDR2 FYNNEI. CDR3 loop: CASSLPGQYTEAFF. DNA of the CDR3: TGTGCCAGCAGTCTCCCCGGACAGTACACTGAAGCTTTCTTT.

The chain links TRBV6-5 to TRBJ2-7; D gene ambiguous. Trimming shortened V by 3 bases and J by 6 bases, and 9 bases separated the two germline ends. The CDR3 spans 12 residues. The germline V gene has CDR1 MNHEY and CDR2 SVGAGI. CDR3 nucleotide sequence: TGTGCCAGCAGTTATGTGGGTCGCGAGCAGTACTTC. It translates to CASSYVGREQYF.

The sample holds one count of this clone. The chain has TRBV6-5 and TRBJ2-1; D ambiguous. Deletions cut 5 bases from V and 6 bases from J, with 17 bases between. Germline V gene lookup returns CDR1 MNHEY and CDR2 SVGAGI. The CDR3 has 15 residues. This CDR3 is CASSHPGPDGNEQFF. The CDR3 nucleotides read TGTGCCAGCAGTCATCCGGGCCCTGACGGCAATGAGCAGTTCTTC.

The gene calls are TRBV19 and TRBJ2-7; TRBD1 matches 12 bases. The germline V gene encodes CDR1 LNHDA and CDR2 SQIVND (reference sequence). V lost 4 bases and J lost 5; bases outside the gene matches: 6. The CDR3 has 15 residues. The CDR3 DNA sequence: TGTGCCAGTAGTACCCGGGACAGGGGGCCCCACGAGCAGTACTTC. It yields the protein CASSTRDRGPHEQYF.

The chain couples TRBV5-1 to TRBJ2-7; D may be TRBD1 (6 bases). The CDR3 runs to 15 residues. Between the trimmed V and J ends, which lost 0 bases and 3 bases, there was a span of 13 bases. Germline assignment: CDR1 SGHRS and CDR2 YFSETQ. DNA of the CDR3: TGCGCCAGCAGCTTGGGACTCGGACAGCACTACGAGCAGTACTTC. Amino acids: CASSLGLGQHYEQYF.

In DNA, the CDR3 is TGTGCCAGCAGTTACGGGTATGGCTACACCTTC. Amino acids: CASSYGYGYTF. V gene TRBV12-3 or TRBV12-4 combines with J gene TRBJ1-2; D remains unclear. This CDR3 spans 11 amino acids. Trimming took 4 bases from V and 5 from J, leaving 5 bases between them.

Here the CDR3 reads CASWAGGMDTQYF. CDR3 in DNA: TGTGCCAGCTGGGCAGGGGGCATGGATACGCAGTATTTT. The chain has TRBV2 and TRBJ2-3, with 8 bases fitting TRBD1. Germline V lookup: CDR1 SNHLY, CDR2 FYNNEI. This CDR3 spans 13 amino acids. Unmatched junction bases numbered 7, after V lost 8 bases and J lost 6 bases.

V is TRBV7-2 and J is TRBJ1-4, with 8 bases matching TRBD1. V trimming: 3 bases; J trimming: 8 bases; junction bases outside the gene matches: 5. Germline CDR1 is SGHTA and CDR2 is FQGNSA. The CDR3 extends over 14 amino acids. CDR3 sequence reads: CASSFWTGREKLFF. The CDR3 DNA is TGTGCCAGCAGCTTCTGGACAGGGCGGGAAAAACTGTTTTTT.

The rearrangement links TRBV5-4 to TRBJ1-3, with D perhaps matching TRBD1 (6 bases). CDR3 length equals 13 residues. Germline V gene sequence: CDR1 SGHNT, CDR2 YYREEE (reference sequence). The V end was cut by 2 bases, the J end by 4 bases, with 7 bases between. In nucleotides, the CDR3 is TGTGCCAGCAGCTTTGACAGGGGAAACACCATATATTTT. Translated, it gives CASSFDRGNTIYF.

This rearrangement joins TRBV19 to TRBJ2-3; 8 nucleotides align to TRBD1. Germline V gene sequence: CDR1 LNHDA, CDR2 SQIVND (reference sequence). The CDR3 has 15 amino acids. The trim removed 5 bases at V and 1 base at J, leaving 5 bases unmatched. The CDR3 bases are TGTGCCAGTAGTCTTCCGGGACAGGGCACAGATACGCAGTATTTT. Its protein is CASSLPGQGTDTQYF.

The V gene is TRBV6-2 or TRBV6-3, the J gene TRBJ1-5; D is unclear. The V end lost 3 bases, the J end lost 2 bases, and 8 bases lay between the germline ends. This CDR3 contains 14 residues. The germline CDR1 and CDR2 sequences are MNHEY and SVGEGT. The CDR3 sequence: CASSYSTGNQPQHF. The CDR3 DNA is TGTGCCAGCAGTTATTCTACGGGCAATCAGCCCCAGCATTTT.

This clone appeared a single time. The chain links TRBV5-4 to TRBJ1-2, with D unclear. The CDR3 totals 20 residues. Germline V lookup: CDR1 SGHNT, CDR2 YYREEE (reference sequence). V was clipped by 2 bases and J by 3 bases, with 29 bases between them. The CDR3 DNA reads as TGTGCCAGCAGCTTAGTTCGAGCGGTTAATAACCGAAAGAATTACTATGGCTACACCTTC. This codes for CASSLVRAVNNRKNYYGYTF.

The rearrangement joins TRBV6-5 to TRBJ1-2, with D perhaps matching TRBD1 (5 bases). Trimming cost V 0 bases and J 8 bases, with 16 bases left between them. The V gene's germline CDR1 is MNHEY and CDR2 SVGAGI. The CDR3 sequence is 15 residues long. In DNA, the CDR3 is TGTGCCAGCAGTTACTCCCCGGGGCGGGAGGAAGGCTACACCTTC. It specifies CASSYSPGREEGYTF.

The chain has TRBV4-2 and TRBJ2-7; the D gene is possibly TRBD1 (7 bases). The CDR3 runs to 15 residues. CDR1 is LGHNA, CDR2 YNFKEQ, per germline. The V end was cut by 2 bases, the J end by 2 bases, with 13 bases between. CDR3 DNA sequence: TGTGCCAGCAGCCAACCGACAGGGACTGCCTACGAGCAGTACTTC. Translation: CASSQPTGTAYEQYF.

This chain links TRBV7-9 with TRBJ1-5; D ambiguous. The CDR3 spans 16 residues. Germline CDR1 reads SEHNR; CDR2 reads FQNEAQ (reference sequence). Trimming left V 1 base short and J 5 bases short, with 15 bases between. DNA of the CDR3: TGTGCCAGCAGCTTAGGGGAGGGAACTATGGATCAGCCCCAGCATTTT. Protein sequence: CASSLGEGTMDQPQHF.

This clone was detected only once. V gene TRBV7-3 combines with J gene TRBJ2-1, with a tentative D call TRBD2 (7 bases). The CDR3 is 18 amino acids. Germline V gives CDR1 SGHTA, CDR2 FQGTGA. V lost 5 bases and J 12 bases, leaving 32 bases between the germline ends. The CDR3 region is CASSNLVGASGQYRGQFF. DNA of the CDR3: TGTGCCAGCAGCAACCTCGTGGGGGCTAGCGGTCAGTATAGGGGGCAGTTCTTC.

This clone has just a few counts. At the DNA level, this CDR3 is encoded by other sequences in the same sample as well. The chain has TRBV9 and TRBJ1-1, with D perhaps TRBD1 (6 bases). The CDR3 is made up of 12 amino acids. V was cut by 2 bases and J by 7 bases, with 9 bases left in between. Germline CDR1 reads SGDLS; CDR2 reads YYNGEE. The CDR3, as DNA: TGTGCCAGCAGCGTCGTACAGGGTGAAGCTTTCTTT. It translates to CASSVVQGEAFF.

The chain employs TRBV27 and TRBJ1-1; D possibly corresponds to TRBD1 (5 bases). Germline V gene data show CDR1 as MNHEY and CDR2 as SMNVEV (reference sequence). This CDR3 spans 16 amino acids. With 3 bases removed from V and 7 bases from J, the gap between germline ends came to 21 bases. This CDR3 is CASSFTATGRLVEAFF. The CDR3 DNA is TGTGCCAGCAGTTTTACCGCCACAGGACGGCTGGTTGAAGCTTTCTTT.

This clone is large. This chain uses TRBV4-1 with TRBJ1-2; 7 bases line up with TRBD1. CDR3 length equals 15 residues. V gave up 8 bases and J gave up 6 bases; unmatched junction bases: 15. Germline V CDR1 and CDR2: MGHRA, YSYEKL. CDR3 nucleotide sequence: TGCGCCAGCCGAGTAGTGGAAGGGGGCTTTGATGGCTACACCTTC. Its translation: CASRVVEGGFDGYTF.

The chain recombines TRBV12-3 or TRBV12-4 with TRBJ2-4; D uncertain. V was pared by 2 bases and J by 3 bases, with 5 bases between. The length of the CDR3 is 13 residues. The chain's CDR3 is CASSLSFKNIQYF. CDR3 bases: TGTGCCAGCAGTTTAAGTTTCAAAAACATTCAGTACTTC.